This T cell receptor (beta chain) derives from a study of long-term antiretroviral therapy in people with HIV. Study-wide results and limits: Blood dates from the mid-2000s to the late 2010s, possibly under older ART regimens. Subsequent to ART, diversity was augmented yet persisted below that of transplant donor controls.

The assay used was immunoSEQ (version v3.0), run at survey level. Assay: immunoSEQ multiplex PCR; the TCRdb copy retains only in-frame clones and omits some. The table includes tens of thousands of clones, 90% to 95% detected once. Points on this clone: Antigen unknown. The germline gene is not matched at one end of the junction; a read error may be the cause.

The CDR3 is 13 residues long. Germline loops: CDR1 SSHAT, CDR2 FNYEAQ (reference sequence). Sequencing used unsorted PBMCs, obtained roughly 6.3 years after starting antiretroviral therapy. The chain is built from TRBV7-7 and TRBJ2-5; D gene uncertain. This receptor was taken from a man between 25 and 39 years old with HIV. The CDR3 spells CASSPDAAETQYF. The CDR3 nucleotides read TGTGCTAGCAGCCCCGATGCGGCAGAGACCCAGTACTTC. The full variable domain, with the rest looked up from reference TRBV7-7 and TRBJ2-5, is GAGVSQSPRYKVTKRGQDVTLRCDPISSHATLYWYQQALGQGPEFLTYFNYEAQPDKSGLPSDRFSAERPEGSISTLTIQRTEQRDSAMYRCASSPDAAETQYFGPGTRLLVL.